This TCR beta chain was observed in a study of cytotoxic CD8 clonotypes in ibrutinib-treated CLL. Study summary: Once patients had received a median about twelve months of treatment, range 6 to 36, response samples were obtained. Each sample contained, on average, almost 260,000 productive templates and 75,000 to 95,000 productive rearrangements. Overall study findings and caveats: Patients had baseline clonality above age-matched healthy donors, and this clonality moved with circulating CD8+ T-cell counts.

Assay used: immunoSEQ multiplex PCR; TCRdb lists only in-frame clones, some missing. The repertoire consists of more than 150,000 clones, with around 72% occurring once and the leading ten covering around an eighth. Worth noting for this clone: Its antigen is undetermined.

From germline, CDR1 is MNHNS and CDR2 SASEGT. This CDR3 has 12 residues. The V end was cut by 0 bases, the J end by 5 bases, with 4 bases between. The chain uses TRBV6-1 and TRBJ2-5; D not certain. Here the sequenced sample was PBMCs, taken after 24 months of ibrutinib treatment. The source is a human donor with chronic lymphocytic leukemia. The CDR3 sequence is CASSEAGETQYF. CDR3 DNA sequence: TGTGCCAGCAGTGAAGCGGGCGAGACCCAGTACTTC.